This T cell receptor beta chain was captured by sequencing in a study of blood T cells in healthy people across ages. Findings and limits, study-wide: Diversity figures based on one million T cells were deemed too low.

Alongside a J-beta primer mix, a sample-barcoded 5' primer served in a second PCR lasting about 6 to 11 cycles. A 12-random-nucleotide template-switch adaptor tagged each cDNA molecule. MiXCR, run by TCRdb on the 5' RACE reads, gives a single entry per CDR3 protein. The sample shows 700,000 to 850,000 distinct CDR3 sequences, 36% of them seen only once. Remarks on this clonotype: Its antigen is undetermined.

The individuals who served as donors were healthy Caucasians living in Russia, aged about 6 to 100. Samples had at least 7 million PBMCs isolated from them. Trimming stripped 2 bases from V and 6 bases from J, with 11 bases between. CDR1 SGHTA and CDR2 FQGTGA come from the germline V gene. This CDR3 has 15 amino acids. The clonotype originates from a man between 18 and 29 years old in good health. The V and J genes are TRBV7-3 and TRBJ1-6; D is unresolved. Sequencing was carried out using blood. The CDR3 region is CASSLRSAINSPLHF. Written as DNA, the CDR3 is TGTGCCAGCAGCTTACGGTCAGCGATTAATTCACCCCTCCACTTT.